This T cell receptor beta chain was obtained from a study of CD8+CD57+ T cells in acquired aplastic anemia. Turning to the study itself: DNA from sorted CD4+ and CD8+ cells averaged approximately 3.5 ug. Study-level points and caveats: Between patients and controls, CD8+ Simpson's diversity did not vary significantly. Patients shared just under 30 CD8+ CDR3 sequences with controls.

In patients chosen for sequencing, flow cytometry had shown CD8+CD57+ cell expansion. Researchers used genomic DNA as the template to profile TCR beta VDJ and CDR3. MiXCR, applied by TCRdb to the reads, yields one record per CDR3 protein. The sample has hundreds of thousands of distinct CDR3 sequences; under 40% are singletons. Per germline, CDR1 SGHDT and CDR2 YYEEEE. Trimming removed 1 base from V and 1 base from J, with 8 bases in between. This CDR3 contains 14 residues. This clonotype has more than one count but fewer than ten. Antigen unknown. Sequencing input: sorted CD4+, CD8+, or CD8+CD57+ T cells (not recorded which) from PBMCs. The chain joins TRBV5-6 to TRBJ1-1; no reliable D call. This TCR was sampled from a human donor with aplastic anemia. CDR3 nucleotide sequence: TGTGCCAGCAGCTTGATGAGACAGAACACTGAAGCTTTCTTT. Its translation is CASSLMRQNTEAFF.